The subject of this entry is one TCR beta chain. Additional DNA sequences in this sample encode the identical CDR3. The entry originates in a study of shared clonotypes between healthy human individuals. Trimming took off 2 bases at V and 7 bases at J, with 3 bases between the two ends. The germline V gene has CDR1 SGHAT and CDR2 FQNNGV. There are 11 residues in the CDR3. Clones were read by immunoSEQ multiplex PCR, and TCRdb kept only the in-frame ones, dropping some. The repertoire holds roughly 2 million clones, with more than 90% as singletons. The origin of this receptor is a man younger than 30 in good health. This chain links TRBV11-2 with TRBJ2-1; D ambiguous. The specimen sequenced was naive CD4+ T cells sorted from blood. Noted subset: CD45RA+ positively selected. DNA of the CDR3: TGTGCCAGCAGCTTATTAAATGAGCAGTTCTTC. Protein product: CASSLLNEQFF.